This TCR beta chain was sequenced during a study of T-cell reconstitution after alpha-beta-depleted transplantation in children. Concerning this clonotype: Antigen specificity is unknown. The junction shows a germline mismatch at one end, possibly a read error.

Germline loops: CDR1 ENHRY, CDR2 SYGVKD. This CDR3 has 16 residues. Study-wide points: It was newly produced T cells that mostly accounted for T-cell counts and diversity one year after transplant. Reported findings indicate that, about two months after transplant, alpha-beta T cells came from several hundred expanded clones, which were derived from non-depleted graft cells.

Unique molecular identifiers featured in how the TCRbeta library was prepared. TCRdb recomputed calls from the PCR reads with MiXCR, one row per CDR3 protein. The sample records around 200,000 distinct CDR3 sequences, approximately 15% being singletons. The J gene is TRBJ2-1, the V gene TRBV10-3; 11 bases are a match to TRBD2. The TCR was taken from a male patient aged 2 to 9 who had a stem cell transplant for acute lymphoblastic leukemia, so the T cells may come from the graft donor. Sequencing was performed on PBMCs, mostly from graft donor cells, taken 360 days after TCRalphabeta/CD19-depleted stem cell transplant. CDR3 sequence reads: CAISGLAGGSSNEQFF. CDR3 DNA: TGTGCCATCAGTGGGTTAGCGGGGGGGTCCTCCAATGAGCAGTTCTTC.